This record concerns one T cell receptor beta chain sequence. CDR3 size: 15 residues. Germline V gene data show CDR1 as MDHEN and CDR2 as SYDVKM. The V segment lost 3 bases and the J segment 0 bases; nucleotides outside the gene matches: 4. Some clones are missing from TCRdb's copy, which holds only in-frame ones; the method was immunoSEQ multiplex PCR. The sample lists fewer than 300,000 clones, over 75% occurring once. The sample belongs to a study of blood T cell repertoires in COVID-19. The sequencing sample was made of peripheral blood. The receptor was derived from a human donor with COVID-19, enrolled during active disease. The donor label of this sample is uncertain. The chain is built from TRBV28 and TRBJ1-1, with TRBD1 identical over 7 bases. CDR3 in amino acids: CASSFRGQMNTEAFF. CDR3 coding DNA: TGTGCCAGCAGTTTCCGGGGACAGATGAACACTGAAGCTTTCTTT.